The present T cell receptor (beta chain) was sequenced within a study of identical twins. Study results and caveats: An excess of low generation probability was shown by twin-shared out-of-frame alpha sequences. Insertions ran lower in abundant cord blood beta clonotypes, though not in memory repertoires. There was more out-of-frame TCR alpha sharing in monozygotic twins than models estimated.

Of note for this clonotype: The antigen is unknown.

TCRdb analysed the 5' RACE reads with MiXCR anew, one entry per CDR3 protein. The table records about 220,000 distinct CDR3 sequences, roughly 7.5% of them present only once. This CDR3 contains 14 residues. With 0 bases removed from V and 2 bases from J, the gap between germline ends came to 7 bases. The germline V gene encodes CDR1 SGDLS and CDR2 YYNGEE. These same records also appear under a second study, on yellow fever vaccine responses in identical twins.

Source material: CD8+ T cells sorted from blood. This receptor was identified in a woman under 30 in good health. The V call is TRBV9, the J call TRBJ2-3; no clear D. The CDR3 loop is CASSVEKATDTQYF. CDR3 DNA: TGTGCCAGCAGCGTAGAGAAGGCCACAGATACGCAGTATTTT.